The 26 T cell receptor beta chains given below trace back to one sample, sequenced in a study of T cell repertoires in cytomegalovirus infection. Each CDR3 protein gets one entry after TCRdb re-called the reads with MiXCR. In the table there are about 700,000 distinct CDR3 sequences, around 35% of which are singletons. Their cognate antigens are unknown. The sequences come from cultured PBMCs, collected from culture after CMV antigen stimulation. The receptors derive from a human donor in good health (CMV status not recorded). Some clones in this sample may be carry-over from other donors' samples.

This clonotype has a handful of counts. The CDR3 coding sequence is TGTGCCAGCAGCTTATTGCTTCCTAAGAGGAACACCGGGGAGCTGTTTTTT. It yields the protein CASSLLLPKRNTGELFF. The V gene is TRBV7-6, the J gene TRBJ2-2; no reliable D call. The CDR3 sequence is 17 residues long. CDR1 is SGHVS and CDR2 is FNYEAQ in the germline V gene. Trimming took 2 bases from V and 1 from J, leaving 14 bases between them.

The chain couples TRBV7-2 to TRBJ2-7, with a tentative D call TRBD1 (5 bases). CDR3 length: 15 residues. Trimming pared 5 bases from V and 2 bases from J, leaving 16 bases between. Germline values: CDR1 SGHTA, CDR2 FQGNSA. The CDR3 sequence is CASSQISGAAYEQYF. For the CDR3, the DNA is TGTGCCAGCAGCCAGATCTCTGGGGCGGCCTACGAGCAGTACTTC. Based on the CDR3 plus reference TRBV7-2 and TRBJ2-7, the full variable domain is GAGVSQSPSNKVTEKGKDVELRCDPISGHTALYWYRQSLGQGLEFLIYFQGNSAPDKSGLPSDRFSAERTGGSVSTLTIQRTQQEDSAVYLCASSQISGAAYEQYFGPGTRLTVT.

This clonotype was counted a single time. The CDR3 DNA follows: TGTGCCAGCAGCCAAGCGGGGACCTACGAGCAGTACTTC. Encoded protein: CASSQAGTYEQYF. This sequence joins TRBV3-1 and TRBJ2-7; maybe TRBD2 (5 bases). The CDR3 totals 13 residues. Trimming removed 1 base from V and 2 bases from J, with 6 bases in between. The germline V gene has CDR1 LGHDT and CDR2 YNNKEL (reference sequence).

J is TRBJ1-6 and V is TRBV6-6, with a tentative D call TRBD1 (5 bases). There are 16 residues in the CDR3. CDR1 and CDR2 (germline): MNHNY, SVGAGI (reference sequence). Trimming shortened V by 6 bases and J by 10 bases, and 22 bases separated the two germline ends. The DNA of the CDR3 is TGTGCCAGCAGCCCAGGTTTTGCCAGGCGGGGGTCACCCCTCCACTTT. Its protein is CASSPGFARRGSPLHF.

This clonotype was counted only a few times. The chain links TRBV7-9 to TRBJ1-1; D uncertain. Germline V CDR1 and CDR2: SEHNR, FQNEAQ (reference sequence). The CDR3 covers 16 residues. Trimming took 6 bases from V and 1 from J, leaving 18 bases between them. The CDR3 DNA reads TGTGCCAGCAGATCTCCCCGAGGCAGATCGAACACTGAAGCTTTCTTT. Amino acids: CASRSPRGRSNTEAFF.

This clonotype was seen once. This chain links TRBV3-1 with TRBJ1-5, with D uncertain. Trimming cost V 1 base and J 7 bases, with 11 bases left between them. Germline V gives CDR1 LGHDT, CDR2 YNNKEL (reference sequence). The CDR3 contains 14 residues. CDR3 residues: CASSQGGQRQPQHF. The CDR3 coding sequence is TGTGCCAGCAGCCAAGGAGGTCAAAGACAGCCCCAGCATTTT.

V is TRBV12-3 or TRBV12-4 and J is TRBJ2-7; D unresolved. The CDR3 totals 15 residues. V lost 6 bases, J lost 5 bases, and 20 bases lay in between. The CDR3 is CASSPLSSQAHEQYF. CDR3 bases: TGTGCCAGCAGCCCCCTAAGCTCACAAGCCCACGAGCAGTACTTC.

As DNA, the CDR3 is TGCGCCAGCAGCCCGCCCGCGAGGCTCCAAGAGACCCAGTACTTC. This codes for CASSPPARLQETQYF. The chain is built from TRBV23-1 and TRBJ2-5; D is unresolved. TRBV23-1 is assigned to the ORF class and has an uncertain function. Trimming pared 6 bases from V and 1 base from J, leaving 15 bases between. The CDR3 is 15 amino acids.

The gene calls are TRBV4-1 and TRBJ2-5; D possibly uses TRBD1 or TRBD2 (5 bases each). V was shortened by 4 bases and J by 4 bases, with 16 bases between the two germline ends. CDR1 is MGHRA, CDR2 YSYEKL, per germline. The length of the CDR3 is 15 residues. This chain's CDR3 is CASSPPPGLGETQYF. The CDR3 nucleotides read TGCGCCAGCAGCCCCCCCCCGGGGCTCGGAGAGACCCAGTACTTC.

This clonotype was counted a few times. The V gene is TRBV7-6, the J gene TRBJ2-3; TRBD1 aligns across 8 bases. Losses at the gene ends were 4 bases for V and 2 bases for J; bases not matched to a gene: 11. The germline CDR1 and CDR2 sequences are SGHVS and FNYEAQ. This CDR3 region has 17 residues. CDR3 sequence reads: CASSSFRGPLPTDTQYF. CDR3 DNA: TGTGCCAGCAGCTCGTTCAGGGGGCCTCTCCCCACAGATACGCAGTATTTT.

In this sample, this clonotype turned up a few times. The CDR3 nucleotides read TGTGCCAGCAGTTGGGGTCGGTGGGGAAGGGCAGCTGAAGCTTTCTTT. Translated, it gives CASSWGRWGRAAEAFF. The chain couples TRBV7-9 to TRBJ1-1; D is undetermined. This CDR3 contains 16 residues. Germline-derived CDR1 and CDR2 are SEHNR and FQNEAQ (reference sequence). The V and J ends lost 6 bases and 6 bases respectively, with 23 bases between them.

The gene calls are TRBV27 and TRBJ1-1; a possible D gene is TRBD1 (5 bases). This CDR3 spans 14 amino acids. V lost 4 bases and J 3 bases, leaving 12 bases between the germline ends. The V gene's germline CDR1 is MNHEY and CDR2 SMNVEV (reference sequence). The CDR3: CASSSRGGHTEAFF. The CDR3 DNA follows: TGTGCCAGCAGTTCGCGGGGCGGACACACTGAAGCTTTCTTT.

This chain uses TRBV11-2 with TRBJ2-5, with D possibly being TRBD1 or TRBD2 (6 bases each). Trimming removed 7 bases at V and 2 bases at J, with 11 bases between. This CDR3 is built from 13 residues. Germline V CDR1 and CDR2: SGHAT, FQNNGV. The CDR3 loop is CASTVGGQETQYF. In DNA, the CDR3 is TGTGCCAGCACCGTAGGGGGGCAAGAGACCCAGTACTTC.

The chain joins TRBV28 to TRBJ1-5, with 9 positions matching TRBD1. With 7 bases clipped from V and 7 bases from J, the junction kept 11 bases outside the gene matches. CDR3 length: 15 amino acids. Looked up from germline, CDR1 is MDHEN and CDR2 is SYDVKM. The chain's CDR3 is CASNHRGRGSQPQHF. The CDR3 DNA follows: TGTGCCAGCAATCACAGGGGGCGCGGCAGCCAGCCCCAGCATTTT.

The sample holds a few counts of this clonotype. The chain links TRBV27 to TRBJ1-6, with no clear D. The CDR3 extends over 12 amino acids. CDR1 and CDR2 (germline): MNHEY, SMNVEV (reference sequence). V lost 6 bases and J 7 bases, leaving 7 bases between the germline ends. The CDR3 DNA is TGTGCCAGCAGCACCCTCAATTCACCCCTCCACTTT. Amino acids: CASSTLNSPLHF.

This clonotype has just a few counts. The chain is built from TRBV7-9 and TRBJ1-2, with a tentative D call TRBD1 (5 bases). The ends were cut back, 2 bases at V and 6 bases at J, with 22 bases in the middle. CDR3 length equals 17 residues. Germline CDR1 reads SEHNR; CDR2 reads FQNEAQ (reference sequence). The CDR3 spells CASSLRQDYGGINGYTF. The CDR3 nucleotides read TGTGCCAGCAGCTTACGCCAGGACTATGGGGGGATAAATGGCTACACCTTC.

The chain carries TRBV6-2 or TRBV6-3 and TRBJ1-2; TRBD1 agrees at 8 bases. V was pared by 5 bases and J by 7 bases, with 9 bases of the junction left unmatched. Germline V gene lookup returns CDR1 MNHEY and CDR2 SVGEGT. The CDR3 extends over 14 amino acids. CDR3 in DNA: TGTGCCAGCAGTACGGACAGGGCCTCGGCTGGCTACACCTTC. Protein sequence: CASSTDRASAGYTF.

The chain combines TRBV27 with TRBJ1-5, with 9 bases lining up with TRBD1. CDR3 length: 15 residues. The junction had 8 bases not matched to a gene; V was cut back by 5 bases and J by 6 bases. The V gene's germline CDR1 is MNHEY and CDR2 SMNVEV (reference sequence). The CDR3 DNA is TGTGCCAGCAGTCCCGGACAGGGGACGGTTCAGCCCCAGCATTTT. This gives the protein CASSPGQGTVQPQHF.

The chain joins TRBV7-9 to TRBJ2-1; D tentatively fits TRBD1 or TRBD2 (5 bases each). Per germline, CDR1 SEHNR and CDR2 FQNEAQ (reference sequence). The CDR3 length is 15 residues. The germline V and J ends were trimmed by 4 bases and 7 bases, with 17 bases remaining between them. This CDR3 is CASSSPGTALNEQFF. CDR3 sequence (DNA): TGTGCCAGCAGCTCCCCCGGGACCGCCCTAAATGAGCAGTTCTTC. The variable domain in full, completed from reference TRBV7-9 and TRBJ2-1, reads DTGVSQNPRHKITKRGQNVTFRCDPISEHNRLYWYRQTLGQGPEFLTYFQNEAQLEKSRLLSDRFSAERPKGSFSTLEIQRTEQGDSAMYLCASSSPGTALNEQFFGPGTRLTVL.

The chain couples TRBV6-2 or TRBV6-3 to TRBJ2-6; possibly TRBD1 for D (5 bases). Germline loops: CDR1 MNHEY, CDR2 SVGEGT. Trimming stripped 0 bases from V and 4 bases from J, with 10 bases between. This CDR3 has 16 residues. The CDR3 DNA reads TGTGCCAGCAGTTACTCAGGGGTGGCCGGGGCCAACGTCCTGACTTTC. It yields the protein CASSYSGVAGANVLTF.

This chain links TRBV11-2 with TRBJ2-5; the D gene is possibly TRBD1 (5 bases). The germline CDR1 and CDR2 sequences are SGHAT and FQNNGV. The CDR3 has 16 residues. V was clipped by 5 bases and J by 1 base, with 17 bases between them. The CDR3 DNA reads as TGTGCCAGCAGCGCTGGGGCCTCCCTTGGCCAAGAGACCCAGTACTTC. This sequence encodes CASSAGASLGQETQYF.

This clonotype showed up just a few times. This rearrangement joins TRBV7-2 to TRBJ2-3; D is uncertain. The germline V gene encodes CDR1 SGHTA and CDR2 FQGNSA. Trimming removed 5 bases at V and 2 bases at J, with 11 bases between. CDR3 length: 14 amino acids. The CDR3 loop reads CASSDASFTDTQYF. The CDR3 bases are TGTGCCAGCAGCGACGCCTCTTTCACAGATACGCAGTATTTT. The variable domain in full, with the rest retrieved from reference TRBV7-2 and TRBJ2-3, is GAGVSQSPSNKVTEKGKDVELRCDPISGHTALYWYRQSLGQGLEFLIYFQGNSAPDKSGLPSDRFSAERTGGSVSTLTIQRTQQEDSAVYLCASSDASFTDTQYFGPGTRLTVL.

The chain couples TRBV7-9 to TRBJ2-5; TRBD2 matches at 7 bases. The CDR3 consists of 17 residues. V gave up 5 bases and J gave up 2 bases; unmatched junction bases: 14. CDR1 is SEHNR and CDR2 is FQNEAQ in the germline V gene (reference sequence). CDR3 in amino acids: CASSPTGGTYGQETQYF. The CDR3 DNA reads TGTGCCAGCAGCCCCACGGGGGGAACGTATGGACAAGAGACCCAGTACTTC.

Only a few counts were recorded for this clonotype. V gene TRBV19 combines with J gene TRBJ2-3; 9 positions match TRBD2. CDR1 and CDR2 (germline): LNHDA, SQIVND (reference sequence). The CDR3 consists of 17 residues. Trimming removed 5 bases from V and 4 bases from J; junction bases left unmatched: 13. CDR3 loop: CASSPSRAGGQSDTQYF. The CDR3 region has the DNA TGTGCCAGTAGTCCTTCCCGGGCGGGGGGGCAGTCAGATACGCAGTATTTT.

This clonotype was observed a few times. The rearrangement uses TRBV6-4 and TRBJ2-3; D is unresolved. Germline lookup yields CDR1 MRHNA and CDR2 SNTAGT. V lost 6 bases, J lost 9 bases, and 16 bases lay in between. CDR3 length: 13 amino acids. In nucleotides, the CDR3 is TGTGCCAGCAGCGATGACGTTGGAGAGACGCAGTATTTT. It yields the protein CASSDDVGETQYF.

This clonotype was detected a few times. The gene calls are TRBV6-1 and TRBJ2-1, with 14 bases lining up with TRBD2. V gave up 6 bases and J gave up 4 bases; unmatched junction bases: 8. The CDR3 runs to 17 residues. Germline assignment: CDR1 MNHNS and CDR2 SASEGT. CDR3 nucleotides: TGTGCCAGCAGCGAACCGGGACTAGCGGGAGCTTACAATGAGCAGTTCTTC. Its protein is CASSEPGLAGAYNEQFF.